These T cell receptor beta chains were read from a single sample in a study of CD8 T cells in Susac syndrome. TCRdb ran MiXCR on the immunoSEQ multiplex PCR reads and lists one entry per CDR3 protein. In the table there are about 110,000 distinct CDR3 sequences, around 94% of which are singletons. Sequencing was performed on CD8+ T cells from PBMCs. The receptors shown here come from a human donor with Susac syndrome. Both conserved end residues are part of each CDR3.

cdr3_length	v_call	j_call	cdr3_aa
15	TRBV27	TRBJ2-7	CASSLPGQGVHEQYF
14	TRBV27	TRBJ2-7	CASSIGTSGYEQYF
15	TRBV7-9	TRBJ2-1	CASSLEAGALNEQFF
12	TRBV25-1	TRBJ2-1	CASKGQGNEQFF
13	TRBV27	TRBJ1-5	CASSLGRNQPQHF
15	TRBV7-3	TRBJ1-2	CASSASPDPNYGYTF
16	TRBV4-1	TRBJ1-2	CASSQAGDRLTYGYTF
16	TRBV9	TRBJ2-5	CASSPGTSGVSETQYF
15	TRBV9	TRBJ2-1	CASSVDLAGGGEQFF
16	TRBV27	TRBJ2-5	CASSPLSGGGLGTQYF
14	TRBV4-1	TRBJ1-3	CASSRASSGNTIYF
13	TRBV6-6	TRBJ2-7	CASSYGGRSGEYF
17	TRBV15	TRBJ1-5	CATSRGSPPKSNQPQHF
15	TRBV14	TRBJ2-7	CASSLGGGRAYEQYF
13	TRBV20-1	TRBJ2-1	CSAKRGGRNEQFF
14	TRBV27	TRBJ2-1	CASAAGGPGNEQFF
14	TRBV27	TRBJ1-5	CASREGYSNQPQHF
13	TRBV19	TRBJ1-1	CASTDRMNTEAFF
14	TRBV5-4	TRBJ2-5	CASRVRVDQETQYF
15	TRBV9	TRBJ1-6	CASSPVGQGNSPLHF
13	TRBV5-1	TRBJ2-7	CASSARSSYEQYF
15	TRBV9	TRBJ2-1	CASSVELTADNEQFF
17	TRBV20-1	TRBJ2-5	CSASRSGGFKREETQYF
15	TRBV12-3/TRBV12-4	TRBJ2-5	CASTKTGGAGETQYF
14	TRBV6-6	TRBJ2-1	CASTGGGAYNEQFF
13	TRBV5-1	TRBJ1-1	CASSAWKGTEAFF
14	TRBV7-6	TRBJ2-7	CASSLEGIPYEQYF
13	TRBV7-3	TRBJ2-7	CASRPGQLYEQYF
13	TRBV20-1	TRBJ2-7	CSARGGQDYEQYF
15	TRBV7-9	TRBJ2-1	CASSLADPPYNEQFF
16	TRBV15	TRBJ2-5	CATSRAAGTGLLTQYF
13	TRBV7-2	TRBJ2-3	CASSTLISDTQYF
15	TRBV15	TRBJ1-2	CATSQDRGSLGGYTF
14	TRBV9	TRBJ2-3	CASSVGDRSDTQYF
13	TRBV4-1	TRBJ2-5	CASGQVGAETQYF
17	TRBV25-1	TRBJ2-7	CASSSNSVALPPYEQYF